This TCR beta chain was sequenced during a study of T cells after posttransplantation cyclophosphamide. Germline V CDR1 and CDR2: SQVTM, ANQGSEA. CDR3 length equals 13 residues. The V end was cut by 2 bases, the J end by 4 bases, with 9 bases between. Treatment was busulfan-fludarabine conditioning, a marrow graft, and cyclophosphamide on days +3 and +4. Profiled with immunoSEQ multiplex PCR; TCRdb holds only in-frame clones, not every one. The table lists some 10,000 clones, 86% of them singletons. The V and J genes are TRBV29-1 and TRBJ2-1, with D possibly TRBD1 on 6 matching bases. The receptor comes from a male patient aged 25 to 39 who received an allogeneic stem cell transplant from a related donor, was CMV-positive, and had acute GVHD only. The graft donor may have contributed some T cells. Sequencing used CD4+ T cells sorted from PBMCs, obtained after allogeneic stem cell transplant with posttransplant cyclophosphamide. The CDR3 here is CSVESQGYNEQFF. The CDR3 DNA follows: TGCAGCGTTGAATCACAGGGATACAATGAGCAGTTCTTC.